Listed below are T cell receptor beta chains from one sample, sequenced in a study of CD8+ T cells in alopecia areata. Profiled with immunoSEQ multiplex PCR; TCRdb holds only in-frame clones, not every one. Of 250,000 or so clones in the sample, 65% to 70% were seen once. The material was CD4+ T cells sorted from blood, obtained at week 0. The receptors stem from a human donor with alopecia areata. Each CDR3 is given with its conserved first and last residue. The D gene is left open where the match is weak. The size of a clone is reported for some rows only, either as once, few or many, or as a class for expanded clones.

len | j_gene | d_gene | abundance | v_gene | CDR3aa | CDR3nt
12 | TRBJ2-5 | TRBD2 | few | TRBV29-1 | CSVTRGEETQYF | TGCAGCGTAACACGGGGGGAGGAGACCCAGTACTTC
13 | TRBJ1-1 | . | . | TRBV6-5 | CASGRSRAAEAFF | TGTGCCAGCGGACGATCGAGGGCGGCTGAAGCTTTCTTT
14 | TRBJ2-6 | . | . | TRBV2 | CASSELHGANVLTF | TGTGCCAGCAGTGAACTTCATGGGGCCAACGTCCTGACTTTC
13 | TRBJ2-5 | . | . | TRBV18 | CASSPLHGETQYF | TGTGCCAGCTCACCACTTCATGGCGAGACCCAGTACTTC
13 | TRBJ1-5 | . | . | TRBV29-1 | CSVVTSFNQPQHF | TGCAGCGTTGTGACGAGTTTCAATCAGCCCCAGCATTTT
12 | TRBJ2-1 | TRBD2 | few | TRBV29-1 | CSSGGVYNEQFF | TGCAGCTCGGGGGGGGTCTACAATGAGCAGTTCTTC
11 | TRBJ2-1 | . | . | TRBV2 | CASRDYNEQFF | TGTGCCAGCAGAGATTACAATGAGCAGTTCTTC
14 | TRBJ1-6 | . | . | TRBV5-6 | CASSPARHNSPLHF | TGTGCCAGCAGTCCGGCCAGGCATAATTCACCCCTCCACTTT
13 | TRBJ1-1 | . | . | TRBV29-1 | CSVEGGGNTEAFF | TGCAGCGTTGAAGGGGGAGGGAACACTGAAGCTTTCTTT
12 | TRBJ2-3 | . | . | TRBV11-1 | CASSSGADTQYF | TGTGCCAGCAGCTCTGGGGCAGATACGCAGTATTTT
13 | TRBJ1-5 | . | . | TRBV10-3 | CAITSDLNQPQHF | TGTGCCATCACCTCGGACCTCAATCAGCCCCAGCATTTT
14 | TRBJ1-2 | . | . | TRBV29-1 | CSVEPSAQLYGYTF | TGCAGCGTTGAACCCTCCGCCCAGCTCTATGGCTACACCTTC
13 | TRBJ2-3 | . | few | TRBV5-4 | CASSIRQRDTQYF | TGTGCCAGCAGCATTCGACAGAGAGATACGCAGTATTTT
14 | TRBJ2-7 | TRBD1 | . | TRBV30 | CAWNMDRGRDEQYF | TGTGCCTGGAACATGGACAGGGGGCGCGACGAGCAGTACTTC
14 | TRBJ2-2 | TRBD2 | . | TRBV7-2 | CASSPRTSTGELFF | TGTGCCAGCAGCCCACGGACTAGCACCGGGGAGCTGTTTTTT
10 | TRBJ2-5 | . | few | TRBV29-1 | CSVGEETQYF | TGCAGCGTTGGAGAGGAGACCCAGTACTTC
13 | TRBJ1-6 | . | . | TRBV30 | CAWSGLLNSPLHF | TGTGCCTGGAGTGGACTTCTAAATTCACCCCTCCACTTT
14 | TRBJ2-5 | TRBD2 | once | TRBV4-2 | CASSPYSGGETQYF | TGTGCCAGCAGCCCGTACAGCGGGGGAGAGACCCAGTACTTC
14 | TRBJ2-2 | . | few | TRBV29-1 | CSVVWHTRTGELFF | TGCAGCGTTGTATGGCATACTCGGACCGGGGAGCTGTTTTTT
13 | TRBJ1-1 | . | . | TRBV18 | CASSPHPGDEAFF | TGTGCCAGCTCACCGCACCCGGGAGATGAAGCTTTCTTT
17 | TRBJ2-5 | TRBD2 | . | TRBV11-2 | CASRPAPSGGLQETQYF | TGTGCCAGCAGACCGGCTCCTAGCGGGGGGCTCCAAGAGACCCAGTACTTC
15 | TRBJ2-2 | . | few | TRBV29-1 | CSVKVTGANTGELFF | TGCAGCGTGAAGGTGACAGGCGCGAACACCGGGGAGCTGTTTTTT
16 | TRBJ2-6 | TRBD1 | . | TRBV9 | CASSFLTGGGANVLTF | TGTGCCAGCAGCTTCCTTACAGGGGGTGGGGCCAACGTCCTGACTTTC
15 | TRBJ1-3 | . | . | TRBV15 | CATSRAGSSGNTIYF | TGTGCCACCAGCAGAGCAGGGAGCTCTGGAAACACCATATATTTT
13 | TRBJ1-2 | . | once | TRBV29-1 | CSVEVDRTYGYTF | TGCAGCGTTGAAGTCGACAGGACCTATGGCTACACCTTC
14 | TRBJ2-2 | TRBD1 | . | TRBV7-9 | CASTGQGNTGELFF | TGTGCCAGCACGGGACAGGGTAACACCGGGGAGCTGTTTTTT
16 | TRBJ2-6 | . | . | TRBV7-2 | CASSRTGVSGANVLTF | TGTGCCAGCAGCCGCACAGGTGTCTCTGGGGCCAACGTCCTGACTTTC
14 | TRBJ1-5 | . | . | TRBV30 | CAWSVIGQNQPQHF | TGTGCCTGGAGTGTAATCGGGCAAAATCAGCCCCAGCATTTT
15 | TRBJ1-6 | TRBD1 | . | TRBV6-5 | CASSRDRENNSPLHF | TGTGCCAGCAGTCGAGACAGGGAGAATAATTCACCCCTCCACTTT
15 | TRBJ2-3 | . | . | TRBV30 | CAWTIGQGPTDTQYF | TGTGCCTGGACAATTGGGCAGGGGCCCACAGATACGCAGTATTTT
15 | TRBJ1-4 | TRBD1 | . | TRBV5-1 | CASSFLTGGNEKLFF | TGCGCCAGCAGCTTCTTGACAGGGGGAAATGAAAAACTGTTTTTT
15 | TRBJ2-7 | TRBD1 | few | TRBV9 | CASSKWDTGGNEQYF | TGTGCCAGCAGCAAATGGGACACAGGGGGCAACGAGCAGTACTTC
11 | TRBJ2-1 | . | . | TRBV29-1 | CSLNLWEEQFF | TGCAGCCTTAACCTCTGGGAGGAGCAGTTCTTC
11 | TRBJ2-5 | TRBD1 | once | TRBV29-1 | CSARQGETQYF | TGCAGCGCCCGACAGGGCGAGACCCAGTACTTC
13 | TRBJ1-2 | . | . | TRBV6-5 | CASSYAGTYGYTF | TGTGCCAGCAGTTACGCAGGGACCTATGGCTACACCTTC
11 | TRBJ2-7 | . | few | TRBV29-1 | CSPFGNQREYF | TGCAGCCCCTTTGGGAACCAAAGGGAGTACTTC
15 | TRBJ2-2 | TRBD2 | . | TRBV5-1 | CASSFGPGGTGELFF | TGCGCCAGCAGCTTTGGTCCGGGAGGGACCGGGGAGCTGTTTTTT
13 | TRBJ1-1 | TRBD1 | . | TRBV29-1 | CSARTGAGAEAFF | TGCAGCGCGAGGACAGGAGCGGGCGCTGAAGCTTTCTTT
13 | TRBJ2-5 | . | . | TRBV5-4 | CASSLPREETQYF | TGTGCCAGCAGCTTGCCTAGGGAGGAGACCCAGTACTTC
12 | TRBJ1-6 | . | . | TRBV25-1 | CASGLGDSPLHF | TGTGCCAGCGGTCTAGGGGATTCACCCCTCCACTTT
12 | TRBJ1-6 | . | few | TRBV6-5 | CASSRGNSPLHF | TGTGCCAGCAGCCGGGGTAATTCACCCCTCCACTTT
13 | TRBJ2-1 | . | . | TRBV30 | CAWGGQKNVEQFF | TGTGCCTGGGGAGGACAGAAGAACGTTGAGCAGTTCTTC
16 | TRBJ2-1 | TRBD1 | . | TRBV29-1 | CSVEDPTGAFYNEQFF | TGCAGCGTTGAGGATCCGACAGGGGCTTTCTACAATGAGCAGTTCTTC
18 | TRBJ1-6 | . | . | TRBV30 | CAWSVLNLQGGFVSPLHF | TGTGCCTGGAGTGTCCTTAACCTCCAGGGAGGCTTTGTTTCACCCCTCCACTTT
14 | TRBJ1-4 | . | few | TRBV29-1 | CSSREGRYNEKLFF | TGCAGCTCCAGAGAAGGGAGATATAATGAAAAACTGTTTTTT
13 | TRBJ1-2 | . | few | TRBV29-1 | CSVDRVRSHGYTF | TGCAGCGTTGACCGCGTTAGGTCCCATGGCTACACCTTC
14 | TRBJ2-5 | . | . | TRBV6-5 | CASRFGVWEETQYF | TGTGCCAGCAGATTTGGGGTCTGGGAAGAGACCCAGTACTTC
14 | TRBJ1-6 | . | once | TRBV30 | CALVQGHRNSPLHF | TGTGCCCTCGTACAGGGACACCGAAATTCACCCCTCCACTTT
14 | TRBJ2-5 | TRBD1 | . | TRBV7-8 | CASSLHTGEETQYF | TGTGCCAGCAGCCTACACACAGGGGAAGAGACCCAGTACTTC
14 | TRBJ2-5 | . | . | TRBV4-2 | CASSSRRGNETQYF | TGTGCCAGCAGCTCGCGCCGGGGCAACGAGACCCAGTACTTC
13 | TRBJ1-2 | . | . | TRBV27 | CASSSSNNYGYTF | TGTGCCAGCTCCTCCTCAAACAACTATGGCTACACCTTC
13 | TRBJ2-5 | . | . | TRBV29-1 | CTLKVWGQETQYF | TGCACCCTTAAGGTCTGGGGGCAAGAGACCCAGTACTTC
17 | TRBJ2-3 | . | . | TRBV9 | CASSVGAGWAQIDTQYF | TGTGCCAGCAGCGTAGGGGCAGGATGGGCACAAATAGATACGCAGTATTTT
14 | TRBJ1-4 | . | . | TRBV2 | CASRPGTYNEKLFF | TGTGCCAGCAGGCCCGGGACGTATAATGAAAAACTGTTTTTT
13 | TRBJ1-4 | . | once | TRBV30 | CAWETGFGEKLFF | TGTGCCTGGGAAACAGGGTTCGGCGAAAAACTGTTTTTT
11 | TRBJ2-7 | TRBD1 | . | TRBV30 | CACQQGIEQYF | TGTGCCTGCCAACAGGGGATCGAGCAGTACTTC
13 | TRBJ1-1 | . | . | TRBV2 | CASSEGPNTEAFF | TGTGCCAGCAGTGAAGGCCCAAACACTGAAGCTTTCTTT
13 | TRBJ1-2 | TRBD1 | . | TRBV25-1 | CASRGQAGYGYTF | TGTGCCAGCCGAGGACAGGCGGGGTATGGCTACACCTTC
15 | TRBJ1-2 | . | . | TRBV5-6 | CASSLGPPSNYGYTF | TGTGCCAGCAGCTTGGGACCGCCATCTAACTATGGCTACACCTTC
15 | TRBJ2-7 | TRBD1 | . | TRBV29-1 | CSGGTPGQPTYEQYF | TGCAGCGGAGGGACCCCGGGACAGCCTACCTACGAGCAGTACTTC